The clone carrying this T cell receptor (beta chain) was detected a few times. Its antigen is still unknown. The primer mix had 60 Vbeta and 13 Jbeta primers. Assay: immunoSEQ multiplex PCR; the TCRdb copy retains only in-frame clones and omits some. The profile shows 110,000 to 150,000 clones, about 10% of them singletons. This sample was taken from a study of cytomegalovirus exposure and HLA in healthy donors. Overall study findings and caveats: Reports state that TCR beta sequences accurately predicted most subjects' HLA-A and HLA-B alleles. Later analysis revealed greater clonal expansion in HLA-associated TCR beta chains than in equally common others. An apparent linkage of common viral pathogens to several of the most significant clusters emerged in a later analysis. With later analysis, a missense DCLRE1C variant became linked to TCR beta V- and J-gene trimming.

CDR3 length: 15 residues. The V segment lost 2 bases and the J segment 2 bases; nucleotides outside the gene matches: 4. CDR1 is MNHEY and CDR2 is SVGAGI in the germline V gene. The chain links TRBV6-5 to TRBJ2-3, with TRBD2 identical over 7 bases. Sample: PBMCs. This sequence originates from a man aged 50-60 years in good health and CMV-seronegative. DNA for the CDR3: TGTGCCAGCAGTTACCAGCGGGGATACACAGATACGCAGTATTTT. Translation gives CASSYQRGYTDTQYF.